This record looks at one TCR beta chain sequence and its context. Its antigen is still unknown. The CDR3 is 13 amino acids. Germline-derived CDR1 and CDR2 are LNHNV and YYDKDF (reference sequence). The V end lost 11 bases, the J end lost 1 base, and 13 bases lay between the germline ends. The data were obtained in a study of T cell repertoires in cytomegalovirus infection. TCRdb independently ran MiXCR on the reads; one entry per CDR3 protein. The table records some 940,000 distinct CDR3 sequences, 30% to 40% of them present only once. V usage is TRBV15 and J usage is TRBJ2-3; maybe TRBD2 (7 bases). The sequenced sample was cultured CD8+ T cells from PBMCs, obtained from culture after CMV antigen stimulation. This sequence originates from a human donor in good health (CMV status not recorded). Some clones in this sample may be carry-over from other donors' samples. CDR3 in amino acids: CALRGAGTDTQYF. Written as DNA, the CDR3 is TGTGCCCTCCGGGGGGCCGGCACAGATACGCAGTATTTT.